Shown below are 9 T cell receptor beta chains from a single sample sequenced in a study of blood T cell repertoires in COVID-19. Assay: immunoSEQ multiplex PCR; the TCRdb copy retains only in-frame clones and omits some. Found here are 150,000 to 200,000 clones, about 86% of them singletons; the top ten hold 3.6%. The material sequenced was PBMCs or T cells enriched from blood (not recorded which). All receptors come from a woman between 50 and 59 years old in a cohort exposed to, infected with or recovered from COVID-19 (not recorded which).

The rearrangement uses TRBV5-1 and TRBJ2-2; no firm D call. The germline V gene encodes CDR1 SGHRS and CDR2 YFSETQ. The CDR3 totals 13 residues. Trimming took 0 bases from V and 3 from J, leaving 3 bases between them. The CDR3 DNA reads TGCGCCAGCAGCTTGGTAGACACCGGGGAGCTGTTTTTT. It translates to CASSLVDTGELFF.

V is TRBV15 and J is TRBJ1-1; 9 bases are shared with TRBD1. This CDR3 spans 15 amino acids. The V and J ends lost 3 bases and 2 bases, in that order; junction bases with no gene match: 4. Germline V lookup: CDR1 LNHNV, CDR2 YYDKDF (reference sequence). The CDR3 DNA is TGTGCCACCAGCAGCCGGGACAGGGTTAACACTGAAGCTTTCTTT. Translation gives CATSSRDRVNTEAFF.

This clone was counted once. CDR3 region: CASSSDRGTGANVLTF. CDR3 sequence (DNA): TGTGCCAGCAGCTCAGACAGGGGGACAGGGGCCAACGTCCTGACTTTC. This chain uses TRBV7-2 with TRBJ2-6; 9 bases agree with TRBD1. From germline, CDR1 is SGHTA and CDR2 FQGNSA. J lost 4 bases, V lost 4 bases, and 5 bases had no gene match. The CDR3 is 16 amino acids.

This clone appeared a few times. The chain is built from TRBV7-9 and TRBJ2-7, with 9 nucleotides matching TRBD2. CDR1 SEHNR and CDR2 FQNEAQ come from the germline V gene (reference sequence). The CDR3 has 15 residues. J lost 4 bases, V lost 2 bases, and 6 bases had no gene match. The chain's CDR3 is CASSLMPSGTYEQYF. CDR3 coding DNA: TGTGCCAGCAGCTTAATGCCTAGCGGGACGTACGAGCAGTACTTC.

V is TRBV29-1 and J is TRBJ2-5; 10 bases match TRBD1. The CDR3 is made up of 13 amino acids. Germline V gene lookup returns CDR1 SQVTM and CDR2 ANQGSEA. V shed 6 bases and J 3 bases; nucleotides not matched to a gene: 4. In DNA form, the CDR3 reads TGCAGCGTCGTGACAGGGGGCGAAGAGACCCAGTACTTC. It codes for CSVVTGGEETQYF.

The table lists this clone with a few counts. The chain employs TRBV7-9 and TRBJ2-7; unclear D gene. Germline V CDR1 and CDR2: SEHNR, FQNEAQ (reference sequence). Trimming took 5 bases from V and 4 from J, leaving 9 bases between them. This CDR3 has 12 residues. CDR3 bases: TGTGCCAGCAGCATCGGAGTTTACGAGCAGTACTTC. Amino acid sequence: CASSIGVYEQYF. Filled out from reference TRBV7-9 and TRBJ2-7, the complete variable domain reads DTGVSQNPRHKITKRGQNVTFRCDPISEHNRLYWYRQTLGQGPEFLTYFQNEAQLEKSRLLSDRFSAERPKGSFSTLEIQRTEQGDSAMYLCASSIGVYEQYFGPGTRLTVT.

CDR3 region: CASSMGSGIGYEQYF. CDR3 nucleotides: TGTGCCAGTAGTATGGGGAGTGGGATCGGCTACGAGCAGTACTTC. The V and J genes are TRBV19 and TRBJ2-7; weak D call: TRBD2 (5 bases). V dropped 3 bases and J dropped 3 bases, with 15 bases sitting between them. This CDR3 comprises 15 residues. The germline V gene has CDR1 LNHDA and CDR2 SQIVND (reference sequence). Filled out from reference TRBV19 and TRBJ2-7, the complete variable domain reads DGGITQSPKYLFRKEGQNVTLSCEQNLNHDAMYWYRQDPGQGLRLIYYSQIVNDFQKGDIAEGYSVSREKKESFPLTVTSAQKNPTAFYLCASSMGSGIGYEQYFGPGTRLTVT.

The chain recombines TRBV6-1 with TRBJ2-1, with 7 positions matching TRBD2. CDR1 is MNHNS and CDR2 is SASEGT in the germline V gene. The junction had 5 bases not matched to a gene; V was cut back by 6 bases and J by 0 bases. This CDR3 comprises 15 residues. DNA of the CDR3: TGTGCCAGCAGCACCACTAGCGCCTCCTACAATGAGCAGTTCTTC. Protein sequence: CASSTTSASYNEQFF.

V and J are TRBV5-1 and TRBJ2-7, with 11 positions matching TRBD2. V shed 0 bases and J 0 bases; nucleotides not matched to a gene: 8. CDR3 length: 18 residues. CDR1 is SGHRS and CDR2 is YFSETQ in the germline V gene. CDR3 sequence (DNA): TGCGCCAGCAGCTTGGAATATGGGACTAGCGGTTTCTCCTACGAGCAGTACTTC. Protein: CASSLEYGTSGFSYEQYF.